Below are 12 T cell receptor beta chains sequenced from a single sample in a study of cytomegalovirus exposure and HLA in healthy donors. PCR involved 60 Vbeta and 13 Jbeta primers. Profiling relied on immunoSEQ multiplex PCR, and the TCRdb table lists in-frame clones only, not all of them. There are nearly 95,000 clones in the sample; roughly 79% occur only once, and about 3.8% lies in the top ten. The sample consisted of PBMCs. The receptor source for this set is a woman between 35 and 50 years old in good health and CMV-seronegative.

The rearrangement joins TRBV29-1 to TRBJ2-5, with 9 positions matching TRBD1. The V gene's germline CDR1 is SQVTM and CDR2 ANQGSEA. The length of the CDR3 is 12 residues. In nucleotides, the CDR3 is TGCAGTGGGGACAGGGATCAAGAGACCCAGTACTTC. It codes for CSGDRDQETQYF.

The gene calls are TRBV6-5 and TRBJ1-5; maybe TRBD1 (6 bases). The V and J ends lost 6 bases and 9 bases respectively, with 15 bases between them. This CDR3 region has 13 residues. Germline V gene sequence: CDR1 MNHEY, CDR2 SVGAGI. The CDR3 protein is CASSQTGEGPQHF. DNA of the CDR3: TGTGCCAGCAGCCAGACAGGCGAGGGGCCCCAGCATTTT.

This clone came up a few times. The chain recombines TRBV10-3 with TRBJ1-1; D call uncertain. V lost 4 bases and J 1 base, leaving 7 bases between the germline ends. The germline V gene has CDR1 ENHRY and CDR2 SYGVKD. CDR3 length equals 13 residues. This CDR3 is CAISAQTNTEAFF. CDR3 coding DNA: TGTGCCATCAGTGCACAGACGAACACTGAAGCTTTCTTT.

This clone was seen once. The CDR3 here is CASSPRFVGEQYF. In DNA, the CDR3 is TGTGCCAGCAGCCCGCGGTTTGTTGGCGAGCAGTACTTC. J is TRBJ2-7 and V is TRBV7-3; no firm D call. The V end was cut by 5 bases, the J end by 6 bases, with 14 bases between. Germline CDR1 SGHTA, CDR2 FQGTGA. CDR3 length: 13 amino acids.

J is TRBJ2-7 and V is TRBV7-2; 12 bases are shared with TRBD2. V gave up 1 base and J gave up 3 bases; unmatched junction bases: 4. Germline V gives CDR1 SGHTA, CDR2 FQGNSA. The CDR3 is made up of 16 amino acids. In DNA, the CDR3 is TGTGCCAGCAGCTTAGTTGGACTAGCGGGGAACTACGAGCAGTACTTC. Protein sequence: CASSLVGLAGNYEQYF.

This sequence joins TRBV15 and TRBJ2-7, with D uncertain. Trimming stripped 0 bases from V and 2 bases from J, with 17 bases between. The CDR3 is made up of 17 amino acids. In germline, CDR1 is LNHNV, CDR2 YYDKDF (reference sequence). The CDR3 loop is CATSRERVVAGPYEQYF. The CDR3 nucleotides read TGTGCCACCAGCAGAGAGAGAGTCGTGGCAGGTCCCTACGAGCAGTACTTC.

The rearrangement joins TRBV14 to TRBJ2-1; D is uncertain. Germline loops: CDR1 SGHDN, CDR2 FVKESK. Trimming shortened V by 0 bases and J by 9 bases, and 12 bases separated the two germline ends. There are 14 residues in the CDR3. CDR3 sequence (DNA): TGTGCCAGCAGCCAAGATTTACTCGGTCGTGAGCAGTTCTTC. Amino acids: CASSQDLLGREQFF.

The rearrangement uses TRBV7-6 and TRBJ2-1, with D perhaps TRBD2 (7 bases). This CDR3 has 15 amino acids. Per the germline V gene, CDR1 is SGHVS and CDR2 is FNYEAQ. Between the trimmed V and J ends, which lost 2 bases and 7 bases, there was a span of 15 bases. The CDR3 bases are TGTGCCAGCAGCTTAATGGCGGGGGCCGGTAATGAGCAGTTCTTC. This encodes CASSLMAGAGNEQFF.

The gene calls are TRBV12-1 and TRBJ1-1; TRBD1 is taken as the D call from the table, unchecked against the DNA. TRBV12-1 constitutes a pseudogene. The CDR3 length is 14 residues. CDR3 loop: CASTEGVIWAEAFF. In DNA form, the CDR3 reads TGTGCCAGCACCGAAGGGGTTATCTGGGCTGAAGCTTTCTTT.

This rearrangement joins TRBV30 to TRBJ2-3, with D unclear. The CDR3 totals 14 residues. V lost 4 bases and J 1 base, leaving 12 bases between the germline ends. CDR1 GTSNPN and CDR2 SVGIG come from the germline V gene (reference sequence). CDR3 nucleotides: TGTGCCTGGAAACCGGGTCTAGGCACAGATACGCAGTATTTT. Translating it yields CAWKPGLGTDTQYF.

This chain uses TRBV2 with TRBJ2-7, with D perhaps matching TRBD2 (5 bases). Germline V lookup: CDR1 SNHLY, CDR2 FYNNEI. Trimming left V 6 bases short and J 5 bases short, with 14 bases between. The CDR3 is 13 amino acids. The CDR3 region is CASRVTKWDEQYF. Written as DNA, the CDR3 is TGTGCCAGCAGGGTGACTAAGTGGGACGAGCAGTACTTC.

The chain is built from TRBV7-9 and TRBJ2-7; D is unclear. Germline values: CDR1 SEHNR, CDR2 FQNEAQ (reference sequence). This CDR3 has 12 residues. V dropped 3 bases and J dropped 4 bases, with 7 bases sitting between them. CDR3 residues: CASSFNTYEQYF. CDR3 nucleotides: TGTGCCAGCAGCTTCAATACTTACGAGCAGTACTTC.